This T cell receptor beta chain was recovered during a study of cytomegalovirus exposure and HLA in healthy donors. Primers included in the PCR were 60 Vbeta and 13 Jbeta primers. TCRdb keeps only in-frame clones here, not all; method: immunoSEQ multiplex PCR. The table has some 200,000 clones, 80% seen once. For this clone: Its antigen remains unknown.

The study, taken as a whole, reports: Reportedly, a later analysis found an Asian-associated ancestry cluster had fewer N-insertions than the approximately 700-donor mean. Sequencing depth across donors, presence/absence analyses assumed, was roughly uniform.

Among the donors, all were healthy bone marrow donors. This CDR3 has 15 residues. Trimming left V 0 bases short and J 3 bases short, with 13 bases between. The germline V gene has CDR1 SGHRS and CDR2 YFSETQ. The clonotype originates from a man aged 35 to 55 in good health and CMV-seropositive. The specimen sequenced was PBMCs. This chain links TRBV5-1 with TRBJ2-7; D may be TRBD1 (6 bases). CDR3 sequence reads: CASSLVSGGDYEQYF. Here the CDR3 DNA reads TGCGCCAGCAGCTTGGTGAGTGGGGGCGACTACGAGCAGTACTTC.